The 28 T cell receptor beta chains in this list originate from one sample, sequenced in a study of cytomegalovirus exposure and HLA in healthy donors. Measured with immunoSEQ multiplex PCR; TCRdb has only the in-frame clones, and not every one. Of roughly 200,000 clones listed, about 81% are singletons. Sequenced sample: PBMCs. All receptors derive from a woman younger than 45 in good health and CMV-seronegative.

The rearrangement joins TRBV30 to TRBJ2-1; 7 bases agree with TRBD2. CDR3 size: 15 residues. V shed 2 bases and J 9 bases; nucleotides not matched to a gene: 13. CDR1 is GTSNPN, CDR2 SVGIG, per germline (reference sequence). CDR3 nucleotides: TGTGCCTGGAGTTTGGCGGGCGGGAGTTATAGTGAGCAGTTCTTC. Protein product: CAWSLAGGSYSEQFF.

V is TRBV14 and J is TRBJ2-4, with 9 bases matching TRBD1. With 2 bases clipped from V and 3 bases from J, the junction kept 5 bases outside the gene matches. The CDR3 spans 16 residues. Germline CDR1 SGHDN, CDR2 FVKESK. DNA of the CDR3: TGTGCCAGCAGCCAATACAGGGGGCGAGGCAAAAACATTCAGTACTTC. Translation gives CASSQYRGRGKNIQYF.

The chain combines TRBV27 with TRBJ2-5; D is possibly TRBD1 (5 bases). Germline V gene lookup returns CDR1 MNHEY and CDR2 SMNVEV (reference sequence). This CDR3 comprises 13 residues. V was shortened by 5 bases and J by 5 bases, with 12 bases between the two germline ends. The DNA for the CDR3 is TGTGCCAGCAGTCCACATGGGGCGGAGACCCAGTACTTC. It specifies CASSPHGAETQYF.

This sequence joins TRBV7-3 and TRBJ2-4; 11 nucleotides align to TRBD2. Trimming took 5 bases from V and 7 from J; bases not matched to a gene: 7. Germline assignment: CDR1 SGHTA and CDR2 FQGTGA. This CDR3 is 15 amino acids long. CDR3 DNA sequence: TGTGCCAGCAGCACCGGGACTAGCGGATGGAACATTCAGTACTTC. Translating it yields CASSTGTSGWNIQYF.

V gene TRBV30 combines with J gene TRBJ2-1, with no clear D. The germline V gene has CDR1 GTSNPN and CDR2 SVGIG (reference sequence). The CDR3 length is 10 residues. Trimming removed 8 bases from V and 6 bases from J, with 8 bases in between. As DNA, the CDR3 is TGTGCCCTTTATGTCAATGAGCAGTTCTTC. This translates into CALYVNEQFF. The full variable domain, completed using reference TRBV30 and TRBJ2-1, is SQTIHQWPATLVQPVGSPLSLECTVEGTSNPNLYWYRQAAGRGLQLLFYSVGIGQISSEVPQNLSASRPQDRQFILSSKKLLLSDSGFYLCALYVNEQFFGPGTRLTVL.

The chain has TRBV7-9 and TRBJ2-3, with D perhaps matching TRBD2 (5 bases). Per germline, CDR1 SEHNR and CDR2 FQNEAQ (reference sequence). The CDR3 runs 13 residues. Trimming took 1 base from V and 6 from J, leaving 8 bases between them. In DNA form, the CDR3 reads TGTGCCAGCAGCTTAGGAGGGCGGGATACGCAGTATTTT. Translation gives CASSLGGRDTQYF.

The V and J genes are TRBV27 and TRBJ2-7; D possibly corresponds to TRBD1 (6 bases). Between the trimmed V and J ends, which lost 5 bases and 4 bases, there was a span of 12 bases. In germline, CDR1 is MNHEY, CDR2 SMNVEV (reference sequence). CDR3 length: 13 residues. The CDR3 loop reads CASSTQGGYEQYF. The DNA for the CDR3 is TGTGCCAGCAGTACCCAAGGGGGTTACGAGCAGTACTTC.

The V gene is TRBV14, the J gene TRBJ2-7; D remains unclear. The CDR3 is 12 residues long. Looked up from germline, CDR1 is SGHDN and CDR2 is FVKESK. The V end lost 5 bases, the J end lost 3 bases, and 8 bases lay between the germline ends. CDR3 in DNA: TGTGCCAGCAGCTCACAAGTCTACGAGCAGTACTTC. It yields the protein CASSSQVYEQYF.

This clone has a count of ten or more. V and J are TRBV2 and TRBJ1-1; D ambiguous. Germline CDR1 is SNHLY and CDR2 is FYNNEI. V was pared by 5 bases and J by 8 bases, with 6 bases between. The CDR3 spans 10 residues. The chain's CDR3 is CASSSGEAFF. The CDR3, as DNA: TGTGCCAGCAGTAGCGGGGAAGCTTTCTTT.

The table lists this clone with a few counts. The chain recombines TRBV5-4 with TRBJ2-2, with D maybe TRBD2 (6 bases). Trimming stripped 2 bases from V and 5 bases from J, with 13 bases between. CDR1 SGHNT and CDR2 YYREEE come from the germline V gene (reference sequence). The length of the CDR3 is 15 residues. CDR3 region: CASSFPGSSTGELFF. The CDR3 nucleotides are TGTGCCAGCAGCTTCCCCGGGAGTAGTACCGGGGAGCTGTTTTTT.

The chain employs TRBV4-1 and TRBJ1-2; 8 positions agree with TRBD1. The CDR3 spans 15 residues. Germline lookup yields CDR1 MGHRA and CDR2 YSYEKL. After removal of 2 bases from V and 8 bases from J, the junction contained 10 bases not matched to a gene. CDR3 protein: CASSQPLQTGVGYTF. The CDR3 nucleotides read TGCGCCAGCAGCCAACCCCTCCAGACAGGGGTCGGCTACACCTTC.

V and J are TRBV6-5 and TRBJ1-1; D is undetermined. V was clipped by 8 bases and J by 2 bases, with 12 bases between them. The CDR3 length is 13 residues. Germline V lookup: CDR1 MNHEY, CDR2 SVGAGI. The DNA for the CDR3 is TGTGCCAGCCTGGCAATGCAAAACACTGAAGCTTTCTTT. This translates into CASLAMQNTEAFF.

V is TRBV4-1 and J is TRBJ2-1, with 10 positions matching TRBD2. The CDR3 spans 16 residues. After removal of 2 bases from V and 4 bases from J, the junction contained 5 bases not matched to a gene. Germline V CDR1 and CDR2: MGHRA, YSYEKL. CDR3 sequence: CASSQRTSGRYNEQFF. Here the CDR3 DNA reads TGCGCCAGCAGCCAACGGACTAGCGGAAGGTACAATGAGCAGTTCTTC.

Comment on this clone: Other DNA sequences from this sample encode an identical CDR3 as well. The CDR3 coding sequence is TGTGCCAGCAGAACAGGGTATAGCAATCAGCCCCAGCATTTT. This codes for CASRTGYSNQPQHF. The genes are TRBV6-5 and TRBJ1-5, with D possibly TRBD1 on 6 matching bases. This CDR3 is built from 14 residues. V lost 6 bases to trimming and J lost 0 bases, with 9 bases between them. Germline V lookup: CDR1 MNHEY, CDR2 SVGAGI.

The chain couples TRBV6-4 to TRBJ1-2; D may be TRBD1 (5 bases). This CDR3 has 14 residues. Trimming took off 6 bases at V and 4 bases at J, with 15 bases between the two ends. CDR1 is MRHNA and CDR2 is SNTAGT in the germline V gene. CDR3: CASSPRQGLYGYTF. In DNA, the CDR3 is TGTGCCAGCAGCCCCCGGCAGGGCCTCTATGGCTACACCTTC.

CDR3 residues: CASSLEGMRLNIQYF. CDR3 coding DNA: TGTGCCAGCAGCTTAGAGGGGATGCGGCTAAACATTCAGTACTTC. The gene calls are TRBV7-9 and TRBJ2-4; the D gene is possibly TRBD1 (5 bases). This CDR3 comprises 15 residues. V was cut by 1 base and J by 6 bases, with 13 bases left in between. The germline CDR1 and CDR2 sequences are SEHNR and FQNEAQ (reference sequence).

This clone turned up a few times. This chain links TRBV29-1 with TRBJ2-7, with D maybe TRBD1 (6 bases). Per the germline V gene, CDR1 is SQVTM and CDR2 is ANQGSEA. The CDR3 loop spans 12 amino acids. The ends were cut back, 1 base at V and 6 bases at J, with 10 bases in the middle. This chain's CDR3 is CSVEAGVGEQYF. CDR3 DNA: TGCAGCGTTGAAGCAGGGGTAGGCGAGCAGTACTTC.

CDR3 residues: CASSVVLDNEQFF. For the CDR3, the DNA is TGTGCCAGCAGCGTAGTCTTAGACAATGAGCAGTTCTTC. The J gene is TRBJ2-1, the V gene TRBV9, with D unresolved. This CDR3 comprises 13 residues. The germline CDR1 and CDR2 sequences are SGDLS and YYNGEE. The V and J ends lost 0 bases and 5 bases respectively, with 6 bases between them.

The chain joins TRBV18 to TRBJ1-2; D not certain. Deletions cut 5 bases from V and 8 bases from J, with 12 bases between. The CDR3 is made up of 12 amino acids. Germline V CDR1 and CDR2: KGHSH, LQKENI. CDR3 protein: CASSKGAEGYTF. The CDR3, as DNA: TGTGCCAGCTCAAAAGGCGCGGAGGGCTACACCTTC.

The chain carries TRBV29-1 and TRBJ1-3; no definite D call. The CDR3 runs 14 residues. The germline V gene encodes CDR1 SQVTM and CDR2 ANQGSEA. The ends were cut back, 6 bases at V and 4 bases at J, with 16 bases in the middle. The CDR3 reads CSVIAGFLGNTIYF. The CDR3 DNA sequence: TGCAGCGTCATAGCGGGGTTCTTAGGAAACACCATATATTTT.

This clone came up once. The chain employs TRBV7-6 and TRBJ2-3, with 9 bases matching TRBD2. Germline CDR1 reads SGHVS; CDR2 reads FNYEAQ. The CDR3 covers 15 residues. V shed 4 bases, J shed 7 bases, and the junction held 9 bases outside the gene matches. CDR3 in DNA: TGTGCCAGCAGCTCCCGTAGCGGGAGTCGAAATACGCAGTATTTT. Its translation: CASSSRSGSRNTQYF.

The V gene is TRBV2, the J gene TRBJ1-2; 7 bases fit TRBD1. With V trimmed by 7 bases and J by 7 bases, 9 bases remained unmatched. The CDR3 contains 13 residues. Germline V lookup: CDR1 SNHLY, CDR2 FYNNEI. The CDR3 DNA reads TGTGCCAGCATCGAAAGGGGGCCAAGTGGCTACACCTTC. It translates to CASIERGPSGYTF. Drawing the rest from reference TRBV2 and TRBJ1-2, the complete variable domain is EPEVTQTPSHQVTQMGQEVILRCVPISNHLYFYWYRQILGQKVEFLVSFYNNEISEKSEIFDDQFSVERPDGSNFTLKIRSTKLEDSAMYFCASIERGPSGYTFGSGTRLTVV.

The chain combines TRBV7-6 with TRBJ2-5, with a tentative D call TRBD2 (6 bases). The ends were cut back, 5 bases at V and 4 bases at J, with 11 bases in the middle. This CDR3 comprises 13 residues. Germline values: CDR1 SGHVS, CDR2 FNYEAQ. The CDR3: CASSVRGLETQYF. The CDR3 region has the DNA TGTGCCAGCAGCGTCCGGGGGTTAGAGACCCAGTACTTC.

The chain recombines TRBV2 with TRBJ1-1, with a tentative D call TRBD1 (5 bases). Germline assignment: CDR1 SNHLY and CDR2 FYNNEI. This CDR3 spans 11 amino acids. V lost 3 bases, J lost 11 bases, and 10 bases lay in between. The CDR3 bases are TGTGCCAGCAGTGATGAGGGGAGGGCTTTCTTT. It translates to CASSDEGRAFF. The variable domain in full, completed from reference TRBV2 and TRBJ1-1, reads EPEVTQTPSHQVTQMGQEVILRCVPISNHLYFYWYRQILGQKVEFLVSFYNNEISEKSEIFDDQFSVERPDGSNFTLKIRSTKLEDSAMYFCASSDEGRAFFGQGTRLTVV.

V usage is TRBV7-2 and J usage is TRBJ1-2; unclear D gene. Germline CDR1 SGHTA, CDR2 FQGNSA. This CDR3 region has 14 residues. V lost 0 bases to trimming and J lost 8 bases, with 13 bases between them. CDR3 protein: CASSLAVGAGGYTF. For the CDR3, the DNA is TGTGCCAGCAGCTTAGCGGTGGGAGCCGGCGGCTACACCTTC. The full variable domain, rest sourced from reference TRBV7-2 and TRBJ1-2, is GAGVSQSPSNKVTEKGKDVELRCDPISGHTALYWYRQSLGQGLEFLIYFQGNSAPDKSGLPSDRFSAERTGGSVSTLTIQRTQQEDSAVYLCASSLAVGAGGYTFGSGTRLTVV.

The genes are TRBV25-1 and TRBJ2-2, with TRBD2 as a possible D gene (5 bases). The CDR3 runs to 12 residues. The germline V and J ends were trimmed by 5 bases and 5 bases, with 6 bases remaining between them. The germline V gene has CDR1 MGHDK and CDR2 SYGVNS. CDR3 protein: CASSPGTGELFF. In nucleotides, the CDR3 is TGTGCCAGCAGTCCGGGGACCGGGGAGCTGTTTTTT. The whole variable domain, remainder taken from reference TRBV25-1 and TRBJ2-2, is EADIYQTPRYLVIGTGKKITLECSQTMGHDKMYWYQQDPGMELHLIHYSYGVNSTEKGDLSSESTVSRIRTEHFPLTLESARPSHTSQYLCASSPGTGELFFGEGSRLTVL.

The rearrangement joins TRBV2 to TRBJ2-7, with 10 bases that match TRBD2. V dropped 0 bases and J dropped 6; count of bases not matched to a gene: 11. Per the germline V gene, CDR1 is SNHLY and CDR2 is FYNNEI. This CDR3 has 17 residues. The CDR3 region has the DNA TGTGCCAGCAGTGAAGCCGGACTAGCGGCCTATTTGGGCGAGCAGTACTTC. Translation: CASSEAGLAAYLGEQYF.

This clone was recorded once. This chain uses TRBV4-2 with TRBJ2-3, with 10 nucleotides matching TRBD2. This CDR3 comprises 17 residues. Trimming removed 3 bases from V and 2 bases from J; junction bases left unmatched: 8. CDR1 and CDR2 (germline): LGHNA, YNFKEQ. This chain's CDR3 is CASSQGGLAGDTDTQYF. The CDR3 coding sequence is TGTGCCAGCAGCCAGGGGGGGCTAGCGGGAGACACAGATACGCAGTATTTT.